The clone carrying this T cell receptor beta chain was picked up many times. Antigen: not known. The authors built TCR beta libraries using iRepertoire HTBI primers and Arm-PCR of CDR3 regions. TCRdb itself ran the multiplex PCR reads through MiXCR, one entry per CDR3 protein. The sample carries roughly 450,000 distinct CDR3 sequences, around a quarter recorded once. The data belong to a study of regulatory T cells in long-lasting Graves disease. General study findings and limits: Exclusively peripheral blood, rather than thyroid tissue, was studied.

The V end was cut by 4 bases, the J end by 3 bases, with 0 bases between. This CDR3 contains 9 residues. Germline V lookup: CDR1 DFQATT, CDR2 SNEGSKA (reference sequence). Time point denoted: persistent/refractory GD, antithyroid drugs over 5 years with positive TRAb. PBMCs provided the RNA from which the TCR library was made. Sequenced material: peripheral blood mononuclear cells (PBMCs), taken when the disease was refractory, from a patient treated with antithyroid drugs. The source of this sequence is a female donor with Graves disease. V is TRBV20-1 and J is TRBJ1-1; D remains ambiguous. The CDR3 DNA reads as TGCAGTGCTAACACTGAAGCTTTCTTT. This gives the protein CSANTEAFF.